This entry lists 5 T cell receptor beta chains sequenced from one sample in a study of CD8 T cells in Susac syndrome. Random-hexamer reverse transcription was applied to about 0.45 to 1 ug RNA. TCRdb called the immunoSEQ multiplex PCR reads again in MiXCR, with one record for every CDR3 protein. The table includes about 210,000 distinct CDR3 sequences, 95% detected once. Sample: CD4+ T cells from PBMCs. The receptor set was obtained from a human donor with multiple sclerosis.

The chain carries TRBV10-3 and TRBJ2-1, with TRBD2 matching over 9 bases. CDR1 is ENHRY, CDR2 SYGVKD, per germline. This CDR3 has 14 residues. Trimming cost V 4 bases and J 6 bases; bases outside gene matches: 4. In DNA form, the CDR3 reads TGTGCCATCAGTGGGCTAGCGGGGTTCAATGAGCAGTTCTTC. Its protein product is CAISGLAGFNEQFF.

V gene TRBV4-2 combines with J gene TRBJ2-7; possibly TRBD1 for D (6 bases). CDR3 size: 15 residues. V was trimmed by 0 bases and J by 4 bases, leaving 13 bases between them. Germline values: CDR1 LGHNA, CDR2 YNFKEQ. CDR3 in DNA: TGTGCCAGCAGCCAAGATAGTGGGACACATTACGAGCAGTACTTC. Its translation: CASSQDSGTHYEQYF.

The sample holds one count of this clonotype. The chain employs TRBV3-1 and TRBJ2-3; D gene unclear. Trimming took off 1 base at V and 5 bases at J, with 13 bases between the two ends. The CDR3 extends over 15 amino acids. Looked up from germline, CDR1 is LGHDT and CDR2 is YNNKEL (reference sequence). The DNA of the CDR3 is TGTGCCAGCAGCCAAGGGTCGACGTGGGGAGATACGCAGTATTTT. Translation gives CASSQGSTWGDTQYF.

This sequence joins TRBV28 and TRBJ2-1; TRBD2 aligns across 9 bases. Per the germline V gene, CDR1 is MDHEN and CDR2 is SYDVKM. This CDR3 is built from 17 residues. V gave up 4 bases and J gave up 8 bases; unmatched junction bases: 15. CDR3 residues: CASSSSRVAGEGDEQFF. CDR3 DNA sequence: TGTGCCAGCAGTTCCTCAAGGGTAGCGGGAGAGGGGGATGAGCAGTTCTTC.

The rearrangement joins TRBV7-9 to TRBJ2-6, with D possibly being TRBD1 (5 bases). CDR3 length: 14 residues. The germline V and J ends were trimmed by 11 bases and 3 bases, with 14 bases remaining between them. Per the germline V gene, CDR1 is SEHNR and CDR2 is FQNEAQ (reference sequence). DNA of the CDR3: TGTGCCGGGGCTCGAGGAGATGGGGCCAACGTCCTGACTTTC. Protein sequence: CAGARGDGANVLTF.